This TCR beta chain emerged from a study of T-cell reconstitution after alpha-beta-depleted transplantation in children. Unique molecular identifiers were incorporated into the prepared TCRbeta library. From the PCR reads, TCRdb called clonotypes with MiXCR, one entry per CDR3 protein. Here the sample spans about 980,000 distinct CDR3 sequences, around 30% being singletons. With respect to this clonotype: Its antigen is not identified.

The CDR3 consists of 14 residues. The ends were cut back, 2 bases at V and 10 bases at J, with 15 bases in the middle. Study results and caveats: Diversity of TCRbeta at day 60 was high in some patients, arising from surviving recipient T cells and thymic progenitors. From newly produced T cells came most of the T-cell counts and diversity one year after transplant.

Here the sequenced sample was PBMCs, mostly from graft donor cells, taken 360 days after TCRalphabeta/CD19-depleted stem cell transplant. The clonotype originates from a boy less than two years old who had a stem cell transplant for SCID, so the T cells may come from the graft donor. This sequence joins TRBV12-3 or TRBV12-4 and TRBJ2-1; possible D gene TRBD1, 6 bases. The CDR3 nucleotides are TGTGCCAGCAGTTTAACGGGACACCCAAAGGAGCAGTTCTTC. Protein product: CASSLTGHPKEQFF.